This TCR beta chain came from a study of T cells in localized non-small cell lung cancer (dated by TCRdb to about 2020). Concerning the study at large: T cell repertoires of fewer than 250 early-stage NSCLC patients were analyzed, with tumors being compared against uninvolved tumor-adjacent lungs. The cohort was made up of around 240 treatment-naive NSCLC patients whose localized lung tumors had been resected. NSCLC patients had a mean age of approximately 66 years, and 129 were male and 107 female. The research as a whole found: Uninvolved tumor-adjacent lung showed the highest T cell clonality, higher than tumor, which suggests more focused antigenic responses in the uninvolved tumor-adjacent lung. Of the top 100 tumor clones, a median of 57 were detected in paired uninvolved adjacent lung; approximately 28 were also among that lung's top 100. Since the design was exploratory, TCR variables were selected using unadjusted p-values with no false-discovery rate correction. Because multi-region sequencing of the tumors was not done, intratumor heterogeneity could not be ruled out. Higher T cell density in blood was associated with longer overall survival, whereas higher clonality in adjacent lung was associated with shorter survival.

At diagnosis, peripheral blood, uninvolved tumor-adjacent lung and tumor were collected and were preserved as a mix of fresh-frozen and FFPE material. For TCR repertoire profiling, the blood samples were analyzed as peripheral blood mononuclear cells. As to this clone: Its antigen has not been determined. No base qualities exist here, and no much larger clone lies one base off it.

The immunoSEQ Assay was used to sequence TCR beta CDR3 regions from DNA. In the paper's pipeline: To compute T cell density, TCR beta template counts were normalized to usable DNA, which was estimated by amplifying housekeeping genes. The preseqR package was used to estimate richness by extrapolating to 400,000 templates for PBMC samples and to 120,000 templates for tissue samples. Clonality was defined as one minus Pielou's evenness. Differential abundance testing on productive amino-acid clonotypes, with a minimum total count of 5 and an alpha of 0.1, was used to identify tissue-enriched TCRs. The Jaccard Index and the Morisita Overlap Index were used to measure repertoire overlap between compartments. GLIPH clustered TCR beta CDR3s with public tetramer-defined viral CDR3s; viral motifs required at least three viral sequences plus V-gene enrichment. TCRdb's version of the immuneACCESS table is confined to in-frame rearrangements and falls short of the full clone set. An unresolved V gene accounts for under half of the shortfall where checked; the remainder is of unknown origin. V and J calls plus clone size are reproduced from that table; the DNA served to infer D and trimming. A total of tens of thousands of clones appear in this sample, 90% to 95% of them only once. In total, the top ten clones hold more than 5.5% of the sample.

The CDR3 numbers 13 residues from cysteine through valine. The CDR3 DNA has 39 bases and is translated from base 1. Germline trimming amounts to 6 bases on V and 5 bases on J, with 3 as the count of junction bases outside the gene matches. Reading the germline V gene gives CDR1 MNHEY and CDR2 SVGAGI. Recombination connected TRBV6-5 to TRBJ2-7; 11 central nucleotides agree with TRBD2. The sequencing here drew on peripheral blood, taken before any cancer treatment. The clonotype was recovered from a female donor over 55 with stage I lung adenocarcinoma. The nucleotides are TGTGCCAGCAGCCTGGGACTAGCGGACGAGCAGTACGTC. Its translation is CASSLGLADEQYV.